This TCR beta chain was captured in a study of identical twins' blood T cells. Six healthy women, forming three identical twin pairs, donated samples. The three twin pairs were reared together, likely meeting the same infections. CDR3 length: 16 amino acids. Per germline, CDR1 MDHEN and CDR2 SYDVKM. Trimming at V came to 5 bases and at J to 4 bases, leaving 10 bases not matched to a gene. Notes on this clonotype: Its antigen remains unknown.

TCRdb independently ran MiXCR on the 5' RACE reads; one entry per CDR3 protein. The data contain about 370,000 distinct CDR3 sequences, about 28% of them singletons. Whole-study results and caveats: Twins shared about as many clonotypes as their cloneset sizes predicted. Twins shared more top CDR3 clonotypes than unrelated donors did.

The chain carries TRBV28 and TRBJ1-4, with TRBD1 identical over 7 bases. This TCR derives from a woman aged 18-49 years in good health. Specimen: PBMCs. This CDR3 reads CASSQLEDRNNEKLFF. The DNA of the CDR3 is TGTGCCAGCAGTCAACTAGAGGACAGGAATAATGAAAAACTGTTTTTT. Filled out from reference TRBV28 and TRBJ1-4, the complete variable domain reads DVKVTQSSRYLVKRTGEKVFLECVQDMDHENMFWYRQDPGLGLRLIYFSYDVKMKEKGDIPEGYSVSREKKERFSLILESASTNQTSMYLCASSQLEDRNNEKLFFGSGTQLSVL.